These T cell receptor beta chains were read from a single sample in a study of cytomegalovirus exposure and HLA in healthy donors. TCRdb's copy holds only in-frame clones and misses some; the assay was immunoSEQ multiplex PCR. Here the sample spans about 100,000 clones, 65% to 75% being singletons. Sequencing used PBMCs. These TCRs come from a woman aged 70-85 years in good health and CMV-seropositive. CDR3s include the opening cysteine and the closing phenylalanine or tryptophan. Each record gives: D gene, J gene, clone size, V gene, CDR3 DNA, CDR3 protein. D genes are given only for firm matches. A row's size may be missing; if present it is once, few, many or a size class.

d_call: TRBD2; j_call: TRBJ2-3; clone_size: .; v_call: TRBV9; cdr3_nt: TGTGCCAGCAGCCCCGCCCGGACTAGCGGGGCTTCAGATACGCAGTATTTT; cdr3_aa: CASSPARTSGASDTQYF
d_call: .; j_call: TRBJ1-2; clone_size: .; v_call: TRBV5-4; cdr3_nt: TGTGCCAGCAGCTCCCAGACGGGACTAAGTGGTGGCTACACCTTC; cdr3_aa: CASSSQTGLSGGYTF
d_call: .; j_call: TRBJ2-7; clone_size: few; v_call: TRBV7-9; cdr3_nt: TGTGCCAGCAGCTTAGGAGGACAGTCCGAGCAGTACTTC; cdr3_aa: CASSLGGQSEQYF
d_call: TRBD2; j_call: TRBJ2-1; clone_size: .; v_call: TRBV6-4; cdr3_nt: TGTGCCAGCAGTGGGCTAGCGGGAGCTTTATACAATGAGCAGTTCTTC; cdr3_aa: CASSGLAGALYNEQFF
d_call: .; j_call: TRBJ2-7; clone_size: .; v_call: TRBV25-1; cdr3_nt: TGTGCCAGCAGGCCCCAGGGCCCCTACGAGCAGTACTTC; cdr3_aa: CASRPQGPYEQYF
d_call: .; j_call: TRBJ2-3; clone_size: .; v_call: TRBV19; cdr3_nt: TGTGCCAGTAGCCTCCTAGCGCCTGGCACAGATACGCAGTATTTT; cdr3_aa: CASSLLAPGTDTQYF
d_call: .; j_call: TRBJ1-5; clone_size: few; v_call: TRBV6-5; cdr3_nt: TGTGCCAGCACCATAGCACAGAGGGGCAATCAGCCCCAGCATTTT; cdr3_aa: CASTIAQRGNQPQHF
d_call: .; j_call: TRBJ2-7; clone_size: .; v_call: TRBV27; cdr3_nt: TGTGCCAGCAGTCTACGTCCGGGGGGCATCCCCTACGAGCAGTACTTC; cdr3_aa: CASSLRPGGIPYEQYF
d_call: TRBD1; j_call: TRBJ1-1; clone_size: .; v_call: TRBV7-3; cdr3_nt: TGTGCCAGCAGCCCAGGGACAGGAACTGAAGCTTTCTTT; cdr3_aa: CASSPGTGTEAFF
d_call: TRBD1; j_call: TRBJ2-2; clone_size: .; v_call: TRBV7-2; cdr3_nt: TGTGCCAGCAGCCCAGGGGGCCCCGGGACCGAGGAGCTGTTTTTT; cdr3_aa: CASSPGGPGTEELFF
d_call: TRBD1; j_call: TRBJ2-7; clone_size: .; v_call: TRBV6-1; cdr3_nt: TGTGCCACCCGGGACAGGGGGCGTGGGGAGCAGTACTTC; cdr3_aa: CATRDRGRGEQYF
d_call: TRBD1; j_call: TRBJ1-1; clone_size: .; v_call: TRBV27; cdr3_nt: TGTGCCAGCAGTACCGAGGGTCAGGGGGTAAAGAACACTGAAGCTTTCTTT; cdr3_aa: CASSTEGQGVKNTEAFF
d_call: TRBD2; j_call: TRBJ2-1; clone_size: few; v_call: TRBV7-9; cdr3_nt: TGTGCCAGCCTCCGGGGGGGAGGGGGGGCCTACAATGAGCAGTTCTTC; cdr3_aa: CASLRGGGGAYNEQFF